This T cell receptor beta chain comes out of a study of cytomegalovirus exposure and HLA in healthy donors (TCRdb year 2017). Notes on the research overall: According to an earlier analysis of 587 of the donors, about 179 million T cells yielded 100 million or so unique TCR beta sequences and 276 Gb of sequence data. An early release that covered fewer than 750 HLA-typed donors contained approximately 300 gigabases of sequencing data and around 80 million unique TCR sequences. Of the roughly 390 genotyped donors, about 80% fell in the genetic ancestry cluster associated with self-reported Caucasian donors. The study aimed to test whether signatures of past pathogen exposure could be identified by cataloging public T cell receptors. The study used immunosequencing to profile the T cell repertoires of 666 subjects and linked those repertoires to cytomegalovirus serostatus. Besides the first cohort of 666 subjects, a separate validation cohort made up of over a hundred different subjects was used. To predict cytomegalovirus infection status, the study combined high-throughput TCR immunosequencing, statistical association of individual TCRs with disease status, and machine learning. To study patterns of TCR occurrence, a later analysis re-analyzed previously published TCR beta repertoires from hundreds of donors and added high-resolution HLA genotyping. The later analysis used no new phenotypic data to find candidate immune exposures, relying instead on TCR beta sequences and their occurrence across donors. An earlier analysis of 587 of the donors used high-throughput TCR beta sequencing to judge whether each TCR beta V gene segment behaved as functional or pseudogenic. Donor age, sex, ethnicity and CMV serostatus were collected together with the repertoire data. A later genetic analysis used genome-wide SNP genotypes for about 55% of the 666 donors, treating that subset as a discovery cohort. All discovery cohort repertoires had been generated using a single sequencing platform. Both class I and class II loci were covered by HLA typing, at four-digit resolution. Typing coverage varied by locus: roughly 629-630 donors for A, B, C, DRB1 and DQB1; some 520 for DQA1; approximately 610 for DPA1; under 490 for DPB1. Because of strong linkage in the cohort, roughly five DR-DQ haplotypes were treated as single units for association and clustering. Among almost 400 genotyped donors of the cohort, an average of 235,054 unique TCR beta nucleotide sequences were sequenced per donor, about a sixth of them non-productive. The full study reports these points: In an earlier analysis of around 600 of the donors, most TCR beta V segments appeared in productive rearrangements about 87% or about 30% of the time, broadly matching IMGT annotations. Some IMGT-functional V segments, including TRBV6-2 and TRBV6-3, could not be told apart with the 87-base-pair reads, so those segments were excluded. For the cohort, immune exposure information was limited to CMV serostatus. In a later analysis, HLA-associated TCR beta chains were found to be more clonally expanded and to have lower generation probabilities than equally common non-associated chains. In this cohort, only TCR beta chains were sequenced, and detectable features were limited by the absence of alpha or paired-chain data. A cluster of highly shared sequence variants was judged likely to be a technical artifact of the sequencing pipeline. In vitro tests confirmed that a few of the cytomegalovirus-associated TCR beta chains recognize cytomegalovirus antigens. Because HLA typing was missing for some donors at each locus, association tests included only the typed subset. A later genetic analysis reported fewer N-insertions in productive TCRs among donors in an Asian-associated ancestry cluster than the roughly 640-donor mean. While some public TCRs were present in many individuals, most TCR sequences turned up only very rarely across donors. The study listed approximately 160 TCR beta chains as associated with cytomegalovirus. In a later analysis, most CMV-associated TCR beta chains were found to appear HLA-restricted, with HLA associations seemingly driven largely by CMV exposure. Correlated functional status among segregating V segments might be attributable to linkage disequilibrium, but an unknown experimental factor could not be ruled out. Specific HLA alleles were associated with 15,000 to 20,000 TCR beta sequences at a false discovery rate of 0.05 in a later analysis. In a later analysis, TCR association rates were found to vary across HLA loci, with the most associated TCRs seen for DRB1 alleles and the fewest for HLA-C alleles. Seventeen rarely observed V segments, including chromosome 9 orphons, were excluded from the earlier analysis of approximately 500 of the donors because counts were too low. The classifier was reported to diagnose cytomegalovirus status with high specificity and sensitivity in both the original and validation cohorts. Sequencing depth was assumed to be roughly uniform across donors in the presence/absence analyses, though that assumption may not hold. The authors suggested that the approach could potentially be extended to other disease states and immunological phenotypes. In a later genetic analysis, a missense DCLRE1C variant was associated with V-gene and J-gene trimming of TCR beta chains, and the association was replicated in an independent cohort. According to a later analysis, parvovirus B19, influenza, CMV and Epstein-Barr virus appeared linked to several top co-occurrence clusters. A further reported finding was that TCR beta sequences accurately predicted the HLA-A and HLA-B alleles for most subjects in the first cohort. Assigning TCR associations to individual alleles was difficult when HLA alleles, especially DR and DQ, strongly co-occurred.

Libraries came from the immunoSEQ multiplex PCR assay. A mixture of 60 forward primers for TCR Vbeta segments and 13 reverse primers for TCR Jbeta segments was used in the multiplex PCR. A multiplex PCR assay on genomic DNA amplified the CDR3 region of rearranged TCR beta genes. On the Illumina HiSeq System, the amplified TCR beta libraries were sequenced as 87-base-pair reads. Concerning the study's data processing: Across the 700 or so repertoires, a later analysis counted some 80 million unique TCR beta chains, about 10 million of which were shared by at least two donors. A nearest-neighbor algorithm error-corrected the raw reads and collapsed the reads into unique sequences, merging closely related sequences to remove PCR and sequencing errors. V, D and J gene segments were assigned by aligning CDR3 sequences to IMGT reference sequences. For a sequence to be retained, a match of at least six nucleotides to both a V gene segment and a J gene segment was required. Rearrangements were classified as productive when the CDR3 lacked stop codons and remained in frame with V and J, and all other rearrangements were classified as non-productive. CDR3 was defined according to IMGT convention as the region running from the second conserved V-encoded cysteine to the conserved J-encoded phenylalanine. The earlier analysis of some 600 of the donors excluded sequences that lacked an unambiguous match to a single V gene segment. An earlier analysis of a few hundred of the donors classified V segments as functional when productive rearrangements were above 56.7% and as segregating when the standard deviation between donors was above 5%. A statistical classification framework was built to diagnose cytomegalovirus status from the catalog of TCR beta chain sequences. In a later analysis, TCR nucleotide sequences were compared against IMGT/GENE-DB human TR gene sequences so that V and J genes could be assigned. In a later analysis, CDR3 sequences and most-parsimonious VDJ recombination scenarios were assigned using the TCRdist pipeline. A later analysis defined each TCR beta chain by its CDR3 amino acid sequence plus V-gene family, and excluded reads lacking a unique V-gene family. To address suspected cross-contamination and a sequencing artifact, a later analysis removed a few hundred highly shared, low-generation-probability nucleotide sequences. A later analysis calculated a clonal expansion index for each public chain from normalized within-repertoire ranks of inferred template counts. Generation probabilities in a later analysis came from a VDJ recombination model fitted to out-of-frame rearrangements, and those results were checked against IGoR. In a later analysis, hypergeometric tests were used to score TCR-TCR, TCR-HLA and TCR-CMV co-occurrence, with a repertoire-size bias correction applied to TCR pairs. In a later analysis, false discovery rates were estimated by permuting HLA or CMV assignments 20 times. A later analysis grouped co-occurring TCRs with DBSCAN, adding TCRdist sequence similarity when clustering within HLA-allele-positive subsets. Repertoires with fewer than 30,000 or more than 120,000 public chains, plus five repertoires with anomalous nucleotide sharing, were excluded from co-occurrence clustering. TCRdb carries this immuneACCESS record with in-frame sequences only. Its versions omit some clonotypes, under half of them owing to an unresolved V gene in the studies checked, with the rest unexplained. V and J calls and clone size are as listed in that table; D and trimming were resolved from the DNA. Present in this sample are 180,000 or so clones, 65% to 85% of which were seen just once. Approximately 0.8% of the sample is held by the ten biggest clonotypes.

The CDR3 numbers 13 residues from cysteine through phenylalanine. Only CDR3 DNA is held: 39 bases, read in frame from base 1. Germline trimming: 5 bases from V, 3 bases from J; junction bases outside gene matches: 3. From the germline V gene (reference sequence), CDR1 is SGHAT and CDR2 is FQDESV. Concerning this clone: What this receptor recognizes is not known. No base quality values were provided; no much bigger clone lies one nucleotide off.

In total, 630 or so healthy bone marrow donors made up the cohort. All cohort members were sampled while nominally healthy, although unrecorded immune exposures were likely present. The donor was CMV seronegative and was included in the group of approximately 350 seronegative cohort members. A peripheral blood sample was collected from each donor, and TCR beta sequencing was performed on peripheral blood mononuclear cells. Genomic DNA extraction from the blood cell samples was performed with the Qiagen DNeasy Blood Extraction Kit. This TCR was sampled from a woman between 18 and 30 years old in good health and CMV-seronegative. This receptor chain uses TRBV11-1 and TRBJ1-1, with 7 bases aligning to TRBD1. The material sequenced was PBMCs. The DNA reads TGTGCCAGCAGCCCGAGGGGGCACACTGAAGCTTTCTTT. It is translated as CASSPRGHTEAFF.